A selection of T cell receptor beta chains follows, all from one sample in a study of T cell responses to AZD1222 COVID-19 vaccine. Data came from immunoSEQ multiplex PCR; TCRdb stores just in-frame clones and leaves some out. Altogether about 100,000 clones are present, 88% being singletons, with the ten largest covering 1.8%. Sequenced here: peripheral blood, sampled on day 0 of AZD1222 vaccination. These receptors all stem from an adult in good health. CDR3s include the opening cysteine and the closing phenylalanine or tryptophan. The D gene is left open where the match is weak. Not all rows give a size; the values are once, few, many and, for expanded clones, a class.

>TRBD2|TRBJ2-1|-|TRBV30
CAWRAGAVNEQFF
TGTGCCTGGAGAGCGGGAGCTGTCAATGAGCAGTTCTTC
>-|TRBJ2-7|once|TRBV10-3
CAIKGRADEHEQYF
TGTGCCATCAAGGGTAGGGCGGACGAGCACGAGCAGTACTTC
>-|TRBJ2-7|-|TRBV6-5
CASTYSSSYEQYF
TGTGCCAGCACATACTCAAGCTCCTACGAGCAGTACTTC
>-|TRBJ1-3|-|TRBV6-5
CASSDTLGGGNTIYF
TGTGCCAGCAGCGATACCTTGGGGGGAGGAAACACCATATATTTT
>TRBD1|TRBJ1-6|-|TRBV7-2
CASSEGAVNSPLHF
TGTGCCAGCAGTGAGGGGGCGGTTAATTCACCCCTCCACTTT
>-|TRBJ1-1|-|TRBV30
CAWSGQLEAFF
TGTGCCTGGAGTGGTCAACTTGAAGCTTTCTTT
>-|TRBJ1-5|once|TRBV28
CASSPSLGGGYSNQPQHF
TGTGCCAGCAGCCCAAGTTTAGGGGGTGGGTATAGCAATCAGCCCCAGCATTTT
>-|TRBJ1-3|-|TRBV19
CASSNPRGANSGNTIYF
TGTGCCAGTAGTAACCCCCGGGGGGCAAACTCTGGAAACACCATATATTTT
>-|TRBJ2-7|-|TRBV12-3/TRBV12-4
CASEGSSYEQYF
TGTGCCAGTGAGGGGAGCTCCTACGAGCAGTACTTC
>TRBD1|TRBJ1-1|-|TRBV4-3
CASSQGQGKSGSAEAFF
TGCGCCAGCAGCCAGGGACAGGGGAAAAGTGGAAGCGCTGAAGCTTTCTTT